This T cell receptor (beta chain) was obtained from a study of blood T cell repertoires in COVID-19. Study processing details: Estimation of nucleated cell counts relied on the amplification of reference gene primers. Clones were read by immunoSEQ multiplex PCR, and TCRdb kept only the in-frame ones, dropping some. From that table come the V and J calls and clone size; the DNA was used to work out D and trimming. The sample has roughly 250,000 clones; 65% to 90% are singletons. Trimming left V 2 bases short and J 0 bases short, with 17 bases between. The germline gives CDR1 SGHRS, CDR2 YFSETQ. The CDR3 totals 17 residues.

This TCR derives from a woman in her sixties with active or convalescent COVID-19. The chain has TRBV5-1 and TRBJ1-1; D is undetermined. Sequenced sample: peripheral blood. DNA for the CDR3: TGCGCCAGCAGCTTACTGTATAGAGGGCCTCTGAACACTGAAGCTTTCTTT. This gives the protein CASSLLYRGPLNTEAFF.